The rows below give T cell receptor beta chains drawn from one sample of a study of blood T cell repertoires in COVID-19. Libraries were prepared by immunoSEQ multiplex PCR; TCRdb keeps only in-frame clonotypes and omits some of them. Of 170,000 or so clones listed, more than 85% are singletons. The sequenced sample consisted of PBMCs or T cells enriched from blood (not recorded which). These receptors were collected from a woman aged 50 to 65 who had recovered from COVID-19. The conserved cysteine and the conserved F or W are not part of the CDR3 here. Each record gives: CDR3 length, V gene, CDR3 protein.

length: 14
V: TRBV19
CDR3: ASTPQPGMAPYGYT

length: 10
V: TRBV20-1
CDR3: SASRGQGGQY

length: 11
V: TRBV27
CDR3: ASSWQGNYEQY

length: 14
V: TRBV7-9
CDR3: ASSPPWRPTYNEQF

length: 13
V: TRBV28
CDR3: ASSLPAHYNQPQH

length: 14
V: TRBV19
CDR3: ASGDRGASGANVLT

length: 12
V: TRBV2
CDR3: ASSEQQGLDEQF

length: 11
V: TRBV9
CDR3: ASSAYQGNEQF

length: 9
V: TRBV10-2
CDR3: ASGRHTEAF

length: 11
V: TRBV3-1/TRBV3-2
CDR3: ASRKTGQAEAF

length: 11
V: TRBV29-1
CDR3: SVTGQGIYGYT

length: 12
V: TRBV13
CDR3: ASSFLGAAGAQY

length: 14
V: TRBV15
CDR3: ATSRGTTKPYNEQF

length: 11
V: TRBV11-2
CDR3: ASSPQKNYGYT

length: 12
V: TRBV6-5
CDR3: ASRLGTGRLGQF

length: 12
V: TRBV12-2
CDR3: ASRLGQATYEQY

length: 15
V: TRBV11-2
CDR3: ASSPGLAGGVPYEQY

length: 12
V: TRBV6-2/TRBV6-3
CDR3: ASSISGARSGYT

length: 14
V: TRBV27
CDR3: ASSPWDSGGISEQY

length: 16
V: TRBV6-2/TRBV6-3
CDR3: ASSYSEQGARSNQPQH

length: 13
V: TRBV7-9
CDR3: ASSQGQGRVYEQY

length: 12
V: TRBV5-5
CDR3: ASSSPTGPNEQF

length: 13
V: TRBV3-1/TRBV3-2
CDR3: ASSQDDSGAYEQY

length: 16
V: TRBV24-1
CDR3: ATSDPGGAGLSYNEQF

length: 13
V: TRBV7-8
CDR3: ASNQMGGRNTEAF

length: 11
V: TRBV29-1
CDR3: SVGTSDSYEQY

length: 12
V: TRBV6-5
CDR3: ASSPRGRGQAIY

length: 15
V: TRBV7-7
CDR3: ASSPSYPLTGYNEQF

length: 11
V: TRBV7-2
CDR3: ASSLGAVDTQY

length: 11
V: TRBV4-1
CDR3: ASSLTGGETQY

length: 11
V: TRBV27
CDR3: ASSLSAGLGQY

length: 16
V: TRBV28
CDR3: ASSQFNPGTGGNQPQH

length: 14
V: TRBV28
CDR3: ASSQEGGTGNTEAF

length: 11
V: TRBV5-1
CDR3: ASSLDRVGGYT

length: 13
V: TRBV6-5
CDR3: ASRSWTSGEYEQY

length: 14
V: TRBV15
CDR3: ATRERTGGGTDTQY

length: 12
V: TRBV6-5
CDR3: ASRAPLFNEKLF

length: 13
V: TRBV6-5
CDR3: ASTPGGDYNSPLH

length: 14
V: TRBV11-3
CDR3: ASSLNLLMGRPEAF

length: 13
V: TRBV5-1
CDR3: ASSLVTGGSEKLF

length: 15
V: TRBV11-2
CDR3: ASSLRLAGVPTDTQY

length: 12
V: TRBV30
CDR3: AWSVVKGPYEQY

length: 13
V: TRBV19
CDR3: ASSRSGQGDEKLF

length: 12
V: TRBV28
CDR3: ASSRFVGGTEAF

length: 13
V: TRBV6-5
CDR3: ASSLTGWVGETQY

length: 13
V: TRBV9
CDR3: ASSVVGDSYNEQF

length: 11
V: TRBV7-7
CDR3: ASSLGRWQEQF

length: 15
V: TRBV14
CDR3: ASSQGYLNSGANVLT

length: 16
V: TRBV5-6
CDR3: ASSGVFGQGRSMYEQY

length: 11
V: TRBV18
CDR3: ASSPTVNYEQY

length: 15
V: TRBV4-1
CDR3: ASSQELAGVSADTQY

length: 17
V: TRBV27
CDR3: ASSFSPRLAVFNTDTQY

length: 13
V: TRBV3-1/TRBV3-2
CDR3: ASSHTGTGHQPQH

length: 14
V: TRBV9
CDR3: ASSVDRTSGSYEQY

length: 13
V: TRBV19
CDR3: ASSISRTGTYEQY